One sample yielded the 4 T cell receptor beta chains listed below, sequenced in a study of Ad26.COV2.S vaccination and SARS-CoV-2 variants. As for treatment: roughly 19 received Ad26.COV2.S at low or high dose, single or two shots; about five received placebo; per-sample allocation not given. Each sample was drawn 63 days after the first injection (of vaccine or placebo). TCRdb's copy holds only in-frame clones and misses some; the assay was immunoSEQ multiplex PCR. The top ten hold around 4.2% of the sample, which has about 440,000 clones, roughly 88% seen once. The material sequenced was peripheral blood, taken in a trial of Ad26.COV2.S vaccine versus placebo. The receptors were gathered from a person aged 18-60 years who received the Ad26.COV2.S COVID-19 vaccine or a placebo.

The V call is TRBV4-2, the J call TRBJ1-1; D gene unclear. V lost 7 bases to trimming and J lost 4 bases, with 16 bases between them. This CDR3 spans 14 amino acids. CDR1 and CDR2 from the germline V gene are LGHNA and YNFKEQ. The CDR3 region is CASTHSGGSTEAFF. The CDR3, as DNA: TGTGCCAGCACCCATTCGGGAGGGAGCACTGAAGCTTTCTTT.

This clone was seen more than once but under ten times. The V and J genes are TRBV27 and TRBJ2-7, with D perhaps TRBD1 or TRBD2 (5 bases each). Per the germline V gene, CDR1 is MNHEY and CDR2 is SMNVEV (reference sequence). V was pared by 3 bases and J by 4 bases, with 10 bases between. CDR3 length equals 13 residues. CDR3 amino acids: CASSLGDEYEQYF. The DNA for the CDR3 is TGTGCCAGCAGTTTGGGGGACGAGTACGAGCAGTACTTC.

The chain recombines TRBV9 with TRBJ2-2; D perhaps matches TRBD2 (5 bases). Trimming cost V 3 bases and J 6 bases, with 27 bases left between them. The CDR3 has 19 residues. Looked up from germline, CDR1 is SGDLS and CDR2 is YYNGEE. The CDR3 bases are TGTGCCAGCAGCGGCCTCGGGTCCGCGTGGGGAGAGAGTTCCGGGGAGCTGTTTTTT. It codes for CASSGLGSAWGESSGELFF.

This clone has a single count. The same CDR3 can be traced to other DNA sequences in this sample. V and J are TRBV18 and TRBJ2-7, with D possibly being TRBD1 or TRBD2 (5 bases each). The V end lost 2 bases, the J end lost 2 bases, and 7 bases lay between the germline ends. This CDR3 comprises 13 residues. CDR1 is KGHSH, CDR2 LQKENI, per germline. The CDR3 protein is CASSPGTTYEQYF. Here the CDR3 DNA reads TGTGCCAGCTCACCAGGGACGACCTACGAGCAGTACTTC.